One and the same sample provided the 8 T cell receptor beta chains below, sequenced in a study of control samples from healthy donors and cancer patients. Assay used: immunoSEQ multiplex PCR; TCRdb lists only in-frame clones, some missing. The table lists approximately 100,000 clones, approximately 90% of them singletons. Material: blood. All receptors come from a man aged 25 to 45 in good health.

The chain couples TRBV6-5 to TRBJ2-4; no firm D call. Germline V gene data show CDR1 as MNHEY and CDR2 as SVGAGI. Between the trimmed V and J ends, which lost 6 bases and 11 bases, there was a span of 11 bases. The CDR3 covers 11 residues. The CDR3 nucleotides read TGTGCCAGCAGCGACGGCGGTTTTCAGTACTTC. It specifies CASSDGGFQYF.

This chain uses TRBV7-9 with TRBJ1-1; 10 positions match TRBD1. The germline V gene encodes CDR1 SEHNR and CDR2 FQNEAQ (reference sequence). The CDR3 spans 14 residues. V lost 8 bases, J lost 0 bases, and 3 bases stayed unmatched. CDR3: CASRGTGVNTEAFF. CDR3 sequence (DNA): TGTGCCAGCCGCGGGACAGGGGTGAACACTGAAGCTTTCTTT.

This chain connects TRBV7-9 to TRBJ2-5; 9 bases agree with TRBD2. The trim removed 5 bases at V and 5 bases at J, leaving 12 bases unmatched. The CDR3 covers 16 residues. Germline assignment: CDR1 SEHNR and CDR2 FQNEAQ (reference sequence). The CDR3 DNA follows: TGTGCCAGCAGCCCAATGCGGGGGGGAAGCCGGGAGACCCAGTACTTC. The encoded protein is CASSPMRGGSRETQYF.

J is TRBJ2-7 and V is TRBV7-8, with 8 nucleotides matching TRBD2. The trim removed 5 bases at V and 2 bases at J, leaving 14 bases unmatched. Germline V gene data show CDR1 as SGHVS and CDR2 as FQNEAQ. This CDR3 region has 17 residues. Written as DNA, the CDR3 is TGTGCCAGCAGCCAGACCCCGAGCGGGAGTCTAGCCTACGAGCAGTACTTC. Translation: CASSQTPSGSLAYEQYF.

The chain recombines TRBV6-2 or TRBV6-3 with TRBJ2-7, with 10 bases identical to TRBD2. The CDR3 runs 15 residues. V trimming: 4 bases; J trimming: 3 bases; junction bases outside the gene matches: 6. The germline gives CDR1 MNHEY, CDR2 SVGEGT. The CDR3 DNA reads as TGTGCCAGCAGTTCCCGGGCTAGCGGGAGCTACGAGCAGTACTTC. Encoded protein: CASSSRASGSYEQYF.

The chain uses TRBV5-1 and TRBJ2-1; 9 bases map to TRBD2. Per the germline V gene, CDR1 is SGHRS and CDR2 is YFSETQ. The CDR3 is 16 residues long. J was trimmed by 6 bases and V by 4 bases; bases with no gene match: 11. CDR3 sequence: CASSQFAGGSLNEQFF. The DNA of the CDR3 is TGCGCCAGCAGCCAGTTTGCGGGAGGGTCCCTCAATGAGCAGTTCTTC.

V usage is TRBV19 and J usage is TRBJ2-3; D remains ambiguous. The CDR3 covers 14 residues. The V gene lost 3 bases and the J gene lost 0 bases, with 7 bases spanning the gap. Germline loops: CDR1 LNHDA, CDR2 SQIVND (reference sequence). The CDR3 DNA is TGTGCCAGTAGTATCAGTCCTAGCACAGATACGCAGTATTTT. It is translated as CASSISPSTDTQYF.

J is TRBJ2-6 and V is TRBV6-2 or TRBV6-3, with 9 bases fitting TRBD1. Germline lookup yields CDR1 MNHEY and CDR2 SVGEGT. The CDR3 runs to 17 residues. The V gene end was trimmed by 6 bases and the J gene end by 2 bases; junction bases not matched to a gene: 8. The chain's CDR3 is CASSRGQGLAGANVLTF. The CDR3 nucleotides are TGTGCCAGCAGCAGGGGACAGGGCTTAGCTGGGGCCAACGTCCTGACTTTC.